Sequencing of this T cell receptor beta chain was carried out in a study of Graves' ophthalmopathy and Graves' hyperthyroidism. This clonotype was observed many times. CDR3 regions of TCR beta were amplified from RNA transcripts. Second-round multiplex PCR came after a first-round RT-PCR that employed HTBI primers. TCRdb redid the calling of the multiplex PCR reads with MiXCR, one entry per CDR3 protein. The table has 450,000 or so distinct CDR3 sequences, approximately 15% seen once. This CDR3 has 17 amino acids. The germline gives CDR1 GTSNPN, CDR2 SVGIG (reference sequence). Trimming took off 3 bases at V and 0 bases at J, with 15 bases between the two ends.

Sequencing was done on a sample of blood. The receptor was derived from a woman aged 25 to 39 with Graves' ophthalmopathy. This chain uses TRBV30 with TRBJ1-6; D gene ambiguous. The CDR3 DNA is TGTGCCTGGAGCACCCGGACCTGGAACTCCTATAATTCACCCCTCCACTTT. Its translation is CAWSTRTWNSYNSPLHF.